The 5 T cell receptor beta chains below were found in one sample sequenced in a study of blood T cell repertoires in COVID-19. Profiled with immunoSEQ multiplex PCR; TCRdb holds only in-frame clones, not every one. The sample carries 50,000 to 80,000 clones, 88% recorded once. The source material was PBMCs or T cells enriched from blood (not recorded which). The receptors originated from a woman aged 40 to 55 who had recovered from COVID-19.

This chain joins TRBV7-9 and TRBJ1-3; D unresolved. This CDR3 region has 12 residues. Looked up from germline, CDR1 is SEHNR and CDR2 is FQNEAQ (reference sequence). Trimming removed 8 bases from V and 5 bases from J, with 10 bases in between. CDR3 sequence reads: CASGPLRNTIYF. CDR3 in DNA: TGTGCCAGCGGGCCGCTAAGAAACACCATATATTTT.

The chain uses TRBV7-2 and TRBJ1-6; 8 bases map to TRBD1. Trimming took 2 bases from V and 8 from J; bases not matched to a gene: 11. The CDR3 consists of 17 residues. Germline assignment: CDR1 SGHTA and CDR2 FQGNSA. CDR3 bases: TGTGCCAGCAGCTTAATCTTAAGTCACAGGGGGGATTCACCCCTCCACTTT. It encodes CASSLILSHRGDSPLHF.

This clone was seen just once. V and J are TRBV29-1 and TRBJ1-2; D is unclear. CDR3 length: 10 amino acids. Trimming took 5 bases from V and 6 from J, leaving 7 bases between them. In germline, CDR1 is SQVTM, CDR2 ANQGSEA. The CDR3: CSVFSDGYTF. The CDR3 bases are TGCAGCGTTTTTTCAGATGGCTACACCTTC.

This clone is a singleton in its sample. This chain uses TRBV4-1 with TRBJ1-5; 8 bases are shared with TRBD1. CDR3 length: 14 residues. CDR1 and CDR2 from the germline V gene are MGHRA and YSYEKL. J gave up 6 bases and V 0 bases, and 1 base lay outside the gene matches. In DNA form, the CDR3 reads TGCGCCAGCAGCCAAGACAGGGGGCTTCAGCCCCAGCATTTT. Encoded protein: CASSQDRGLQPQHF.

This chain connects TRBV11-2 to TRBJ2-1; 7 bases agree with TRBD1. This CDR3 has 16 amino acids. Germline values: CDR1 SGHAT, CDR2 FQNNGV. The V and J ends lost 5 bases and 6 bases, in that order; junction bases with no gene match: 13. The CDR3 DNA reads TGTGCCAGCAGCAAAAACAGGGGTGAAGGGGGCAATGAGCAGTTCTTC. Protein sequence: CASSKNRGEGGNEQFF.